The 4 T cell receptor beta chains given below trace back to one sample, sequenced in a study of shared clonotypes between healthy human individuals (dated by TCRdb to 2020 to 2022). Libraries were prepared through the immunoSEQ multiplex PCR assay. TCRdb retrieved this table from immuneACCESS and kept in-frame rearrangements only. Not all clones are present; in checked studies, unresolved V genes account for under half, and no reason is known for the remainder. This sample gives some 2,000,000 clones in total; approximately 96% of them show up just once. The ten most abundant clones make up less than 0.15% of the sample. Sequenced: naive CD4+ T cells sorted from blood. Taken with the paper, the label for cell subset or site translates to: CD45RA+ positively selected. The receptors derive from a man younger than 35 in good health.

This chain connects TRBV5-6 to TRBJ2-5; 12 bases are shared with TRBD1. This CDR3 is 15 amino acids long. Germline assignment: CDR1 SGHDT and CDR2 YYEEEE. The J segment lost 9 bases and the V segment lost 4 bases, leaving 10 bases of the junction unmatched. The CDR3 protein is CASSPRQGQGASQYF. The DNA for the CDR3 is TGTGCCAGCAGCCCGCGCCAGGGACAGGGGGCATCCCAGTACTTC.

The chain links TRBV18 to TRBJ1-6; D uncertain. The CDR3 has 15 residues. CDR1 and CDR2 from the germline V gene are KGHSH and LQKENI. The ends were cut back, 1 base at V and 5 bases at J, with 9 bases in the middle. The CDR3 protein is CASSPLRADNSPLHF. CDR3 bases: TGTGCCAGCTCACCACTCCGGGCTGATAATTCACCCCTCCACTTT.

This sequence joins TRBV4-1 and TRBJ2-5; D perhaps matches TRBD1 (5 bases). The CDR3 totals 14 residues. With 0 bases removed from V and 5 bases from J, the gap between germline ends came to 10 bases. The germline CDR1 and CDR2 sequences are MGHRA and YSYEKL. CDR3 sequence: CASSQDRAGETQYF. As DNA, the CDR3 is TGCGCCAGCAGCCAAGATAGGGCAGGGGAGACCCAGTACTTC.

V and J are TRBV5-6 and TRBJ2-1; a possible D gene is TRBD2 (6 bases). Germline CDR1 SGHDT, CDR2 YYEEEE. CDR3 length: 15 amino acids. Trimming stripped 0 bases from V and 1 base from J, with 8 bases between. For the CDR3, the DNA is TGTGCCAGCAGCTTGGCGGGAGTATCCTACAATGAGCAGTTCTTC. This codes for CASSLAGVSYNEQFF.